This T cell receptor beta chain was identified during a study of Tregs in tolerant kidney transplant recipients. J lost 5 bases, V lost 3 bases, and 6 bases had no gene match. Germline V gene data show CDR1 as MNHEY and CDR2 as SMNVEV (reference sequence). The CDR3 has 14 amino acids. Using immunoSEQ multiplex PCR, the repertoire was profiled, and TCRdb retains in-frame clones only, with some absent. In the table there are about 240,000 clones, roughly 84% of which are singletons. Unstimulated Tregs (CD4+CD25+CD127-) and CD4+CD25- non-Tregs were sorted from PBMCs. The receptor was derived from a human donor in good health. This sequence joins TRBV27 and TRBJ1-1; TRBD1 aligns across 7 bases. The sample taken for sequencing was CD4+ T cells from blood. The CDR3 region is CASSFRQGLTEAFF. For the CDR3, the DNA is TGTGCCAGCAGTTTCAGACAGGGACTAACTGAAGCTTTCTTT.